This T cell receptor (beta chain) was captured by sequencing in a study of CD8 T cells in Susac syndrome. Random hexamers were used to reverse transcribe the RNA input (roughly 0.5 to 1 ug). Amplification of TCR beta CDR3 by immunoSEQ multiplex PCR spanned 54 Vbeta and 13 Jbeta. TCRdb ran MiXCR on the immunoSEQ multiplex PCR reads and lists one entry per CDR3 protein. Here the sample spans approximately 120,000 distinct CDR3 sequences, about 90% being singletons. The CDR3 loop spans 13 amino acids. Trimming stripped 5 bases from V and 0 bases from J, with 10 bases between. The germline CDR1 and CDR2 sequences are DFQATT and SNEGSKA (reference sequence). Bulk CD8+ and CD4+ cells came from magnetic negative isolation; CD8+ TEMRA by FACS.

The sequenced sample was CD8+ T cells from PBMCs. The TCR comes from a human donor with multiple sclerosis. This chain uses TRBV20-1 with TRBJ1-2; D possibly corresponds to TRBD1 (5 bases). The CDR3, as DNA: TGCAGTGCTGGAGGGACGGCTAACTATGGCTACACCTTC. It is translated as CSAGGTANYGYTF.